The 27 T cell receptor beta chains given below trace back to one sample, sequenced in a study of cytomegalovirus exposure and HLA in healthy donors. The PCR employed 60 Vbeta primers together with 13 Jbeta primers. Clones were read by immunoSEQ multiplex PCR, and TCRdb kept only the in-frame ones, dropping some. The table lists about 150,000 clones, about 85% of them singletons. Sample: PBMCs. These receptor sequences come from a boy aged 2 to 10 in good health and CMV-seronegative.

The V call is TRBV28, the J call TRBJ2-3; 7 nucleotides line up with TRBD1. Per germline, CDR1 MDHEN and CDR2 SYDVKM. The CDR3 covers 13 residues. Unmatched junction bases numbered 7, after V lost 6 bases and J lost 7 bases. CDR3 loop: CASRPNRGHTQYF. In DNA form, the CDR3 reads TGTGCCAGCAGACCGAACAGGGGACATACGCAGTATTTT. Full variable domain (outside the CDR3, taken from reference TRBV28 and TRBJ2-3): DVKVTQSSRYLVKRTGEKVFLECVQDMDHENMFWYRQDPGLGLRLIYFSYDVKMKEKGDIPEGYSVSREKKERFSLILESASTNQTSMYLCASRPNRGHTQYFGPGTRLTVL.

In this sample, this clone turned up a few times. CDR3: CASSAPTGTPVYNSPLHF. For the CDR3, the DNA is TGTGCCAGCAGTGCCCCCACCGGGACACCGGTCTATAATTCACCCCTCCACTTT. This chain joins TRBV6-1 and TRBJ1-6, with D possibly being TRBD1 (6 bases). Trimming shortened V by 4 bases and J by 3 bases, and 19 bases separated the two germline ends. Germline lookup yields CDR1 MNHNS and CDR2 SASEGT. CDR3 length equals 18 residues.

The chain couples TRBV7-9 to TRBJ2-1, with TRBD2 identical over 10 bases. Germline CDR1 and CDR2: SEHNR and FQNEAQ (reference sequence). The CDR3 has 15 amino acids. V shed 5 bases, J shed 4 bases, and the junction held 5 bases outside the gene matches. CDR3 in amino acids: CASSMLAGDYNEQFF. Here the CDR3 DNA reads TGTGCCAGCAGCATGCTAGCGGGAGATTACAATGAGCAGTTCTTC.

V is TRBV28 and J is TRBJ1-5; 7 bases map to TRBD1. The CDR3 sequence is 14 residues long. V was pared by 5 bases and J by 4 bases, with 5 bases of the junction left unmatched. Germline CDR1 and CDR2: MDHEN and SYDVKM. Here the CDR3 DNA reads TGTGCCAGCAGTGGCGGGACAGCAAATCAGCCCCAGCATTTT. The encoded protein is CASSGGTANQPQHF.

The chain joins TRBV14 to TRBJ2-7; 8 positions match TRBD2. CDR3 size: 15 residues. V was pared by 0 bases and J by 7 bases, with 8 bases of the junction left unmatched. Germline V CDR1 and CDR2: SGHDN, FVKESK. The CDR3 region is CASSQEAGGMGEQYF. For the CDR3, the DNA is TGTGCCAGCAGCCAAGAGGCGGGAGGCATGGGGGAGCAGTACTTC.

V is TRBV9 and J is TRBJ2-1; 11 bases map to TRBD2. The V gene's germline CDR1 is SGDLS and CDR2 YYNGEE. J gave up 5 bases and V 3 bases, and 4 bases lay outside the gene matches. CDR3 size: 15 residues. The CDR3 DNA sequence: TGTGCCAGCAGCGAAGAGGGACTAGCGGACAATGAGCAGTTCTTC. Its translation is CASSEEGLADNEQFF.

The chain combines TRBV19 with TRBJ2-5; 8 bases match TRBD1. With V trimmed by 5 bases and J by 7 bases, 12 bases remained unmatched. The CDR3 sequence is 15 residues long. Germline CDR1 is LNHDA and CDR2 is SQIVND (reference sequence). CDR3 in amino acids: CASSGEGQGGGTQYF. The CDR3 coding sequence is TGTGCCAGTAGTGGGGAAGGACAGGGTGGCGGGACCCAGTACTTC.

In this sample, this clone turned up a few times. The rearrangement uses TRBV9 and TRBJ2-3, with 7 bases aligning to TRBD2. The CDR3 runs to 14 residues. Germline values: CDR1 SGDLS, CDR2 YYNGEE. The V and J ends lost 3 bases and 4 bases, in that order; junction bases with no gene match: 5. The CDR3 bases are TGTGCCAGCAGCGGCGGACTAGTTCCAGATACGCAGTATTTT. It encodes CASSGGLVPDTQYF.

This clone appeared a single time. V and J are TRBV11-2 and TRBJ1-1; D is undetermined. The germline V and J ends were trimmed by 5 bases and 7 bases, with 14 bases remaining between them. The CDR3 consists of 13 residues. Germline V gene sequence: CDR1 SGHAT, CDR2 FQNNGV. In nucleotides, the CDR3 is TGTGCCAGCAGCCAGCTGACACTCGGTGAAGCTTTCTTT. Protein: CASSQLTLGEAFF.

This clone was recorded once. J is TRBJ1-2 and V is TRBV7-2; 7 nucleotides align to TRBD1. J gave up 1 base and V 5 bases, and 7 bases lay outside the gene matches. This CDR3 spans 15 amino acids. Germline CDR1 and CDR2: SGHTA and FQGNSA. CDR3 coding DNA: TGTGCCAGCAGCCTGGGTGACAGGGATAACTATGGCTACACCTTC. Protein sequence: CASSLGDRDNYGYTF.

The V call is TRBV6-1, the J call TRBJ1-5; no firm D call. This CDR3 region has 13 residues. From germline, CDR1 is MNHNS and CDR2 SASEGT. Trimming cost V 7 bases and J 3 bases, with 10 bases left between them. For the CDR3, the DNA is TGTGCCAGCACGGAGGGCCCCAATCAGCCCCAGCATTTT. This translates into CASTEGPNQPQHF.

The J gene is TRBJ2-7, the V gene TRBV7-9; 10 bases are shared with TRBD1. In germline, CDR1 is SEHNR, CDR2 FQNEAQ (reference sequence). Germline trimming cut 5 bases from V and 4 bases from J; bases unmatched to any gene: 8. CDR3 length: 15 amino acids. CDR3 loop: CASSLRRDRGYEQYF. CDR3 sequence (DNA): TGTGCCAGCAGCCTCCGTCGGGACAGGGGATACGAGCAGTACTTC. Using reference TRBV7-9 and TRBJ2-7 for the parts outside the CDR3, the full variable domain is DTGVSQNPRHKITKRGQNVTFRCDPISEHNRLYWYRQTLGQGPEFLTYFQNEAQLEKSRLLSDRFSAERPKGSFSTLEIQRTEQGDSAMYLCASSLRRDRGYEQYFGPGTRLTVT.

The CDR3 sequence: CASSLSGTSDTYEQYF. The CDR3 DNA reads TGTGCCAGCAGCTTATCTGGGACTAGCGATACCTACGAGCAGTACTTC. This chain uses TRBV11-3 with TRBJ2-7; 10 nucleotides align to TRBD2. Germline loops: CDR1 SGHNT, CDR2 YENEEA. This CDR3 has 16 amino acids. Trimming cost V 2 bases and J 2 bases; bases outside gene matches: 6.

This clone was seen a handful of times. V gene TRBV11-3 combines with J gene TRBJ1-2; no reliable D call. The length of the CDR3 is 14 residues. V was shortened by 2 bases and J by 5 bases, with 12 bases between the two germline ends. Germline CDR1 SGHNT, CDR2 YENEEA. The CDR3 sequence is CASSLSISRYGYTF. The DNA for the CDR3 is TGTGCCAGCAGCTTATCTATTAGCCGATATGGCTACACCTTC.

The CDR3 DNA follows: TGTGCCAGCAGTTTAACACAGGGGAATACGCAGTATTTT. This gives the protein CASSLTQGNTQYF. The V call is TRBV27, the J call TRBJ2-3; 7 bases are a match to TRBD1. With V trimmed by 2 bases and J by 7 bases, 3 bases remained unmatched. The CDR3 consists of 13 residues. Looked up from germline, CDR1 is MNHEY and CDR2 is SMNVEV (reference sequence).

The chain recombines TRBV5-1 with TRBJ2-2; D perhaps matches TRBD1 (6 bases). The CDR3 has 15 residues. Germline values: CDR1 SGHRS, CDR2 YFSETQ. Trimming removed 6 bases from V and 6 bases from J, with 18 bases in between. CDR3 protein: CASTRTTGSPGELFF. CDR3 DNA sequence: TGCGCCAGCACGAGGACAACAGGGAGCCCCGGGGAGCTGTTTTTT. Variable domain in full (rest from reference TRBV5-1 and TRBJ2-2): KAGVTQTPRYLIKTRGQQVTLSCSPISGHRSVSWYQQTPGQGLQFLFEYFSETQRNKGNFPGRFSGRQFSNSRSEMNVSTLELGDSALYLCASTRTTGSPGELFFGEGSRLTVL.

V and J are TRBV18 and TRBJ2-5, with 8 bases aligning to TRBD2. V gave up 0 bases and J gave up 5 bases; unmatched junction bases: 5. Per the germline V gene, CDR1 is KGHSH and CDR2 is LQKENI. The CDR3 is 15 amino acids. CDR3 sequence reads: CASSPPATSVETQYF. The CDR3, as DNA: TGTGCCAGCTCACCACCGGCGACTAGCGTCGAGACCCAGTACTTC.

The chain employs TRBV20-1 and TRBJ2-5; D gene ambiguous. Trimming took 1 base from V and 5 from J, leaving 5 bases between them. Germline V gene data show CDR1 as DFQATT and CDR2 as SNEGSKA (reference sequence). The CDR3 length is 11 residues. The CDR3 spells CSARVRETQYF. CDR3 DNA: TGCAGTGCTAGAGTCAGGGAGACCCAGTACTTC.

This rearrangement joins TRBV19 to TRBJ1-2; D ambiguous. Trimming cost V 8 bases and J 9 bases, with 31 bases left between them. This CDR3 spans 17 amino acids. The germline V gene has CDR1 LNHDA and CDR2 SQIVND (reference sequence). This CDR3 is CASYTRKSDFYPGSYTF. The CDR3 DNA sequence: TGTGCCAGTTATACCCGGAAATCCGACTTCTACCCGGGAAGCTACACCTTC.

The chain carries TRBV7-2 and TRBJ1-5; TRBD1 aligns across 7 bases. The V segment lost 5 bases and the J segment 4 bases; nucleotides outside the gene matches: 11. CDR3 length equals 16 residues. Germline V lookup: CDR1 SGHTA, CDR2 FQGNSA. CDR3 sequence: CASSPVLGQNNQPQHF. The CDR3, as DNA: TGTGCCAGCAGCCCGGTCCTGGGACAGAATAATCAGCCCCAGCATTTT.

This chain connects TRBV6-1 to TRBJ2-1, with D possibly matching TRBD1 (5 bases). CDR1 and CDR2 from the germline V gene are MNHNS and SASEGT. V was pared by 0 bases and J by 6 bases, with 9 bases between. The length of the CDR3 is 14 residues. CDR3 sequence reads: CASSEADTGNEQFF. The CDR3 DNA reads as TGTGCCAGCAGTGAAGCGGACACCGGCAATGAGCAGTTCTTC.

This clone was seen only a few times. This chain links TRBV5-6 with TRBJ1-4; possible D gene TRBD1, 5 bases. The V end was cut by 1 base, the J end by 5 bases, with 9 bases between. CDR3 length equals 14 residues. CDR1 is SGHDT, CDR2 YYEEEE, per germline. This chain's CDR3 is CASSLWAGNEKLFF. The CDR3 DNA is TGTGCCAGCAGCTTGTGGGCAGGGAATGAAAAACTGTTTTTT.

The chain uses TRBV18 and TRBJ1-4; tentatively, D is TRBD1 (5 bases). Germline assignment: CDR1 KGHSH and CDR2 LQKENI. Trimming took 1 base from V and 1 from J, leaving 10 bases between them. The CDR3 contains 16 residues. Written as DNA, the CDR3 is TGTGCCAGCTCACCACGATCGCAGGGAACTAATGAAAAACTGTTTTTT. It codes for CASSPRSQGTNEKLFF. The entire variable domain, with the rest obtained from reference TRBV18 and TRBJ1-4, is as follows: NAGVMQNPRHLVRRRGQEARLRCSPMKGHSHVYWYRQLPEEGLKFMVYLQKENIIDESGMPKERFSAEFPKEGPSILRIQQVVRGDSAAYFCASSPRSQGTNEKLFFGSGTQLSVL.

V gene TRBV4-1 combines with J gene TRBJ2-1; 12 nucleotides agree with TRBD2. Trimming removed 3 bases from V and 9 bases from J; junction bases left unmatched: 12. In germline, CDR1 is MGHRA, CDR2 YSYEKL. The length of the CDR3 is 17 residues. Written as DNA, the CDR3 is TGCGCCAGCAGCCATAAACTAGCGGGGGGCGCAGGGGGTGAGCAGTTCTTC. It encodes CASSHKLAGGAGGEQFF.

The chain joins TRBV11-1 to TRBJ2-1, with D maybe TRBD2 (6 bases). The V gene lost 1 base and the J gene lost 5 bases, with 12 bases spanning the gap. The CDR3 loop spans 15 amino acids. Germline assignment: CDR1 SGHAT and CDR2 FQDESV (reference sequence). The CDR3 region is CASSLGLAPNNEQFF. The CDR3 coding sequence is TGTGCCAGCAGCTTAGGGCTAGCGCCCAACAATGAGCAGTTCTTC.

Comments on this clone: The same CDR3 arises from other DNA sequences in this sample as well. The V call is TRBV6-5, the J call TRBJ1-3; TRBD1 is a possible D gene (5 bases). Trimming left V 5 bases short and J 4 bases short, with 12 bases between. Per germline, CDR1 MNHEY and CDR2 SVGAGI. This CDR3 is 14 amino acids long. The CDR3 is CASSRGGSGNTIYF. CDR3 nucleotides: TGTGCCAGCAGTCGCGGGGGATCAGGAAACACCATATATTTT.

The chain couples TRBV12-5 to TRBJ1-2; D call uncertain. There are 13 residues in the CDR3. Between the trimmed V and J ends, which lost 0 bases and 8 bases, there was a span of 10 bases. The germline gives CDR1 LGHNT, CDR2 FRNRAP. CDR3 sequence reads: CASGLVRGEGYTF. The CDR3 nucleotides are TGTGCTAGTGGTTTGGTACGTGGGGAGGGCTACACCTTC.